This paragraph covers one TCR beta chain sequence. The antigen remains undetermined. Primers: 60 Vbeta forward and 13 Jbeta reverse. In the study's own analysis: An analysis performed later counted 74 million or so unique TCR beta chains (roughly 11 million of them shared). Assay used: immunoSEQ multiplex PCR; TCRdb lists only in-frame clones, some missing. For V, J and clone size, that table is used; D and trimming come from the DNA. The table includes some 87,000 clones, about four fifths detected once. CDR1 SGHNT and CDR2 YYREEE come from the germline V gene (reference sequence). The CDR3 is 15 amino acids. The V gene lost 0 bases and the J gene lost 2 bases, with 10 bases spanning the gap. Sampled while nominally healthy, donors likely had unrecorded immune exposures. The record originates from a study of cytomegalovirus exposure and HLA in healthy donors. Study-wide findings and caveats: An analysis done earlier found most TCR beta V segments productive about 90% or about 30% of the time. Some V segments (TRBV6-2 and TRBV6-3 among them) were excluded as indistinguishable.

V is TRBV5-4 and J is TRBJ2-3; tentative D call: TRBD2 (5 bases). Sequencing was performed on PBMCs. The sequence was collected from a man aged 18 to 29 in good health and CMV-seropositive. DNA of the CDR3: TGTGCCAGCAGCTTGGCGGGCGGGCTCACAGATACGCAGTATTTT. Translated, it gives CASSLAGGLTDTQYF. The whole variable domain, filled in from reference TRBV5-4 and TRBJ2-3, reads ETGVTQSPTHLIKTRGQQVTLRCSSQSGHNTVSWYQQALGQGPQFIFQYYREEENGRGNFPPRFSGLQFPNYSSELNVNALELDDSALYLCASSLAGGLTDTQYFGPGTRLTVL.